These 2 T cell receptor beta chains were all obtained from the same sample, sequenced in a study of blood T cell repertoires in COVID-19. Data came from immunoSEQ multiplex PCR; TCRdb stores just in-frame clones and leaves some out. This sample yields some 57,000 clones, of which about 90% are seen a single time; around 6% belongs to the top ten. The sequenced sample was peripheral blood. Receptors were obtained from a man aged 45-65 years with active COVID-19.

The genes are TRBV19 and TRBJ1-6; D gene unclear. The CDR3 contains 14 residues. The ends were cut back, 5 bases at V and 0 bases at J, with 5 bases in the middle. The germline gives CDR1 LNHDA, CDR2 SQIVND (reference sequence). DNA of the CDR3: TGTGCCAGTAGTCGTAGCTCCTATAATTCACCCCTCCACTTT. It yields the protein CASSRSSYNSPLHF. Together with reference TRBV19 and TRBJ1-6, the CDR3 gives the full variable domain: DGGITQSPKYLFRKEGQNVTLSCEQNLNHDAMYWYRQDPGQGLRLIYYSQIVNDFQKGDIAEGYSVSREKKESFPLTVTSAQKNPTAFYLCASSRSSYNSPLHFGNGTRLTVT.

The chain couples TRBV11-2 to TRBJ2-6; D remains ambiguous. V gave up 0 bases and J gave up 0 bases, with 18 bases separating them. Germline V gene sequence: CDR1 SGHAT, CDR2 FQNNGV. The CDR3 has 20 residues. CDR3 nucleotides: TGTGCCAGCAGCTTAGAAGCTTGGATACAGTTGGGCTCTGGGGCCAACGTCCTGACTTTC. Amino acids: CASSLEAWIQLGSGANVLTF.